The 30 T cell receptor beta chains in this list originate from one sample, sequenced in a study of cytomegalovirus exposure and HLA in healthy donors. TCRdb's copy holds only in-frame clones and misses some; the assay was immunoSEQ multiplex PCR. The table records 150,000 to 200,000 clones, just under 90% of them present only once. Sequenced: PBMCs. Receptors were obtained from a woman in her thirties in good health and CMV-seronegative.

The rearrangement uses TRBV5-4 and TRBJ1-2; D unresolved. Trimming shortened V by 0 bases and J by 3 bases, and 9 bases separated the two germline ends. The germline CDR1 and CDR2 sequences are SGHNT and YYREEE (reference sequence). This CDR3 has 14 amino acids. Here the CDR3 reads CASSLDEADYGYTF. As DNA, the CDR3 is TGTGCCAGCAGCTTGGACGAGGCAGACTATGGCTACACCTTC.

This chain connects TRBV4-2 to TRBJ1-6; possible D gene TRBD1, 6 bases. In germline, CDR1 is LGHNA, CDR2 YNFKEQ. This CDR3 has 16 residues. V lost 1 base, J lost 9 bases, and 16 bases lay in between. CDR3 sequence (DNA): TGTGCCAGCAGCCAAGTTGGGGGCGACGTTTCTTCACCCCTCCACTTT. Amino acids: CASSQVGGDVSSPLHF.

This chain connects TRBV18 to TRBJ2-1; a possible D gene is TRBD1 (6 bases). This CDR3 contains 16 residues. The germline V gene has CDR1 KGHSH and CDR2 LQKENI. Trimming stripped 0 bases from V and 4 bases from J, with 13 bases between. CDR3 bases: TGTGCCAGCTCACCACCAGGGGCAAGGGGGTACAATGAGCAGTTCTTC. This gives the protein CASSPPGARGYNEQFF.

The chain links TRBV5-6 to TRBJ2-3; 8 positions agree with TRBD2. Germline CDR1 is SGHDT and CDR2 is YYEEEE. The CDR3 loop spans 13 amino acids. V was pared by 5 bases and J by 9 bases, with 8 bases of the junction left unmatched. CDR3: CASRQTVAGTQYF. The CDR3 DNA reads TGTGCCAGCAGACAAACCGTAGCGGGGACGCAGTATTTT.

The V call is TRBV2, the J call TRBJ1-4; D unresolved. The CDR3 totals 13 residues. Trimming removed 8 bases from V and 0 bases from J, with 7 bases in between. Germline CDR1 reads SNHLY; CDR2 reads FYNNEI. The CDR3 is CASLRATNEKLFF. The CDR3 nucleotides are TGTGCCAGCTTACGGGCAACTAATGAAAAACTGTTTTTT.

The J gene is TRBJ1-1, the V gene TRBV27; D remains unclear. V was pared by 2 bases and J by 1 base, with 8 bases between. The CDR3 extends over 14 amino acids. The germline V gene encodes CDR1 MNHEY and CDR2 SMNVEV (reference sequence). The CDR3 reads CASSLQAANTEAFF. CDR3 sequence (DNA): TGTGCCAGCAGTTTACAGGCCGCGAACACTGAAGCTTTCTTT.

This clone was observed once. This rearrangement joins TRBV7-8 to TRBJ2-3, with D perhaps TRBD2 (6 bases). CDR3 length: 17 residues. The ends were cut back, 1 base at V and 2 bases at J, with 16 bases in the middle. Germline V lookup: CDR1 SGHVS, CDR2 FQNEAQ. CDR3 in DNA: TGTGCCAGCAGCTTAGATACGTCGGGGGATTTCACAGATACGCAGTATTTT. It yields the protein CASSLDTSGDFTDTQYF.

V and J are TRBV19 and TRBJ2-3, with 9 bases identical to TRBD2. CDR1 LNHDA and CDR2 SQIVND come from the germline V gene (reference sequence). The CDR3 runs to 17 residues. The V and J ends lost 5 bases and 0 bases, in that order; junction bases with no gene match: 9. The CDR3 DNA sequence: TGTGCCAGTAGTTGGGGTAGCGGGGGTTACAGCACAGATACGCAGTATTTT. Amino acids: CASSWGSGGYSTDTQYF. Variable domain in full (rest from reference TRBV19 and TRBJ2-3): DGGITQSPKYLFRKEGQNVTLSCEQNLNHDAMYWYRQDPGQGLRLIYYSQIVNDFQKGDIAEGYSVSREKKESFPLTVTSAQKNPTAFYLCASSWGSGGYSTDTQYFGPGTRLTVL.

CDR3 in DNA: TGTGCCAGCAGCTTTTTAGCAGAGAGCTCCTATAATTCACCCCTCCACTTT. It yields the protein CASSFLAESSYNSPLHF. The chain couples TRBV5-6 to TRBJ1-6; no clear D gene. CDR3 length: 17 residues. Trimming took off 2 bases at V and 0 bases at J, with 12 bases between the two ends. CDR1 is SGHDT and CDR2 is YYEEEE in the germline V gene.

The chain uses TRBV29-1 and TRBJ2-1; D is perhaps TRBD2 (5 bases). V lost 4 bases and J lost 8, with 12 bases in between. There are 12 residues in the CDR3. Germline assignment: CDR1 SQVTM and CDR2 ANQGSEA. The CDR3 reads CSVGLSVDEQFF. Here the CDR3 DNA reads TGCAGCGTTGGACTATCTGTGGATGAGCAGTTCTTC.

The rearrangement uses TRBV5-6 and TRBJ1-5; D possibly corresponds to TRBD1 (6 bases). The ends were cut back, 2 bases at V and 8 bases at J, with 17 bases in the middle. This CDR3 is built from 15 residues. Per the germline V gene, CDR1 is SGHDT and CDR2 is YYEEEE. The CDR3 sequence: CASSLTGIGGEPQHF. The CDR3 coding sequence is TGTGCCAGCAGCTTAACGGGGATAGGGGGAGAGCCCCAGCATTTT.

J is TRBJ1-2 and V is TRBV30; D ambiguous. This CDR3 region has 11 residues. The V end lost 3 bases, the J end lost 6 bases, and 8 bases lay between the germline ends. Germline CDR1 is GTSNPN and CDR2 is SVGIG (reference sequence). The CDR3 DNA sequence: TGTGCCTGGAGGTACAGTAATGGCTACACCTTC. Encoded protein: CAWRYSNGYTF.

The chain recombines TRBV5-6 with TRBJ1-1, with a tentative D call TRBD1 (5 bases). The CDR3 consists of 14 residues. V was pared by 1 base and J by 2 bases, with 9 bases between. CDR1 and CDR2 (germline): SGHDT, YYEEEE. The chain's CDR3 is CASSLWGVNTEAFF. The CDR3 DNA sequence: TGTGCCAGCAGCTTGTGGGGGGTAAACACTGAAGCTTTCTTT.

V gene TRBV10-1 combines with J gene TRBJ1-2; the D is unclear. This CDR3 comprises 13 residues. Germline CDR1 and CDR2: WNHNN and SYGVQD (reference sequence). Trimming cost V 3 bases and J 4 bases, with 9 bases left between them. In nucleotides, the CDR3 is TGCGCCAGCAGTGAATCCAAGCTCTATGGCTACACCTTC. As protein: CASSESKLYGYTF.

CDR3 loop: CASQRGEETQYF. The DNA for the CDR3 is TGTGCCAGCCAACGGGGGGAAGAGACCCAGTACTTC. The V and J genes are TRBV5-8 and TRBJ2-5, with TRBD2 matching 7 bases. V gave up 7 bases and J gave up 3 bases; unmatched junction bases: 3. The CDR3 is 12 residues long. Germline loops: CDR1 SGHTS, CDR2 YDEGEE.

The CDR3 reads CASSYPGTRTDTQYF. The CDR3 coding sequence is TGTGCCAGCAGTTACCCCGGGACTCGCACAGATACGCAGTATTTT. V usage is TRBV6-6 and J usage is TRBJ2-3, with TRBD2 as a possible D gene (6 bases). V dropped 2 bases and J dropped 1 base, with 10 bases sitting between them. The CDR3 has 15 amino acids. Germline CDR1 MNHNY, CDR2 SVGAGI (reference sequence).

The V and J genes are TRBV2 and TRBJ2-1; possible D gene TRBD1, 5 bases. The CDR3 consists of 12 residues. Germline CDR1 is SNHLY and CDR2 is FYNNEI. Trimming removed 7 bases at V and 6 bases at J, with 10 bases between. Here the CDR3 reads CASNRQGNEQFF. DNA for the CDR3: TGTGCCAGCAATCGGCAGGGCAATGAGCAGTTCTTC.

This clone was detected only a few times. J is TRBJ1-5 and V is TRBV9; D gene unclear. This CDR3 is built from 14 residues. Looked up from germline, CDR1 is SGDLS and CDR2 is YYNGEE. The germline V and J ends were trimmed by 4 bases and 5 bases, with 13 bases remaining between them. The CDR3 DNA reads as TGTGCCAGCAGCAACGGAGGGTTTGATCAGCCCCAGCATTTT. Encoded protein: CASSNGGFDQPQHF.

The chain links TRBV2 to TRBJ1-4; perhaps TRBD1 as D (5 bases). From germline, CDR1 is SNHLY and CDR2 FYNNEI. Trimming stripped 3 bases from V and 5 bases from J, with 22 bases between. CDR3 length: 18 amino acids. The CDR3 reads CASSDEVMGGIRNEKLFF. In DNA, the CDR3 is TGTGCCAGCAGTGACGAGGTCATGGGGGGGATTCGGAATGAAAAACTGTTTTTT.

CDR3 coding DNA: TGTGCCAGCAGTCCGGATACCTGGACAGGGAAGGAGACCCAGTACTTC. It encodes CASSPDTWTGKETQYF. The J gene is TRBJ2-5, the V gene TRBV2; 8 positions agree with TRBD1. This CDR3 is 16 amino acids long. The V segment lost 5 bases and the J segment 5 bases; nucleotides outside the gene matches: 13. The germline gives CDR1 SNHLY, CDR2 FYNNEI.

Only a few counts were recorded for this clone. The J gene is TRBJ2-7, the V gene TRBV5-4, with TRBD1 identical over 10 bases. Germline CDR1 reads SGHNT; CDR2 reads YYREEE (reference sequence). The CDR3 is made up of 14 amino acids. Trimming took 5 bases from V and 3 from J; bases not matched to a gene: 5. CDR3 nucleotide sequence: TGTGCCAGCAGTCGGACAGGGGGAAGCTACGAGCAGTACTTC. Encoded protein: CASSRTGGSYEQYF.

V usage is TRBV6-6 and J usage is TRBJ2-5; D gene unclear. Germline V CDR1 and CDR2: MNHNY, SVGAGI (reference sequence). The CDR3 totals 15 residues. Deletions cut 0 bases from V and 4 bases from J, with 12 bases between. CDR3 in DNA: TGTGCCAGCAGTTACTCGAGGCTCTCCTTAGAGACCCAGTACTTC. It specifies CASSYSRLSLETQYF.

The chain carries TRBV5-4 and TRBJ1-4; 7 bases agree with TRBD1. The CDR3 covers 14 residues. The V gene's germline CDR1 is SGHNT and CDR2 YYREEE (reference sequence). The ends lost 4 bases at V and 4 bases at J; junction bases unmatched: 4. CDR3 residues: CASSLQGINEKLFF. CDR3 nucleotide sequence: TGTGCCAGCAGCCTACAGGGGATTAATGAAAAACTGTTTTTT.

This rearrangement joins TRBV5-6 to TRBJ2-1, with 9 bases aligning to TRBD2. The V segment lost 2 bases and the J segment 9 bases; nucleotides outside the gene matches: 6. The CDR3 runs to 14 residues. CDR1 SGHDT and CDR2 YYEEEE come from the germline V gene. The CDR3 here is CASSLAPLAGEQFF. CDR3 in DNA: TGTGCCAGCAGCTTAGCCCCACTAGCGGGTGAGCAGTTCTTC.

The V and J genes are TRBV6-1 and TRBJ1-2; D remains unclear. The CDR3 loop spans 11 amino acids. CDR1 and CDR2 from the germline V gene are MNHNS and SASEGT. The V end lost 6 bases, the J end lost 5 bases, and 7 bases lay between the germline ends. DNA for the CDR3: TGTGCCAGCAGCCTAACTTATGGCTACACCTTC. It specifies CASSLTYGYTF.

The genes are TRBV6-1 and TRBJ1-2, with TRBD1 as a possible D gene (6 bases). The V gene lost 2 bases and the J gene lost 0 bases, with 10 bases spanning the gap. The germline CDR1 and CDR2 sequences are MNHNS and SASEGT. The CDR3 spans 15 residues. CDR3 coding DNA: TGTGCCAGCAGTGAACAGGGGTCAGCTAACTATGGCTACACCTTC. Its translation: CASSEQGSANYGYTF.

The chain links TRBV10-3 to TRBJ1-2, with 8 bases fitting TRBD1. In germline, CDR1 is ENHRY, CDR2 SYGVKD. The length of the CDR3 is 13 residues. Trimming removed 8 bases from V and 6 bases from J; junction bases left unmatched: 8. The chain's CDR3 is CAIVGGQGDGYTF. DNA for the CDR3: TGTGCCATCGTAGGCGGACAGGGAGATGGCTACACCTTC.

This chain connects TRBV19 to TRBJ1-1; 8 bases are shared with TRBD1. The CDR3 consists of 17 residues. The ends lost 3 bases at V and 5 bases at J; junction bases unmatched: 14. Germline CDR1 reads LNHDA; CDR2 reads SQIVND (reference sequence). The CDR3 coding sequence is TGTGCCAGTAGTATGGTACAGGGGGAGCTGGTTAGGACTGAAGCTTTCTTT. This encodes CASSMVQGELVRTEAFF. The whole variable domain, filled in from reference TRBV19 and TRBJ1-1, reads DGGITQSPKYLFRKEGQNVTLSCEQNLNHDAMYWYRQDPGQGLRLIYYSQIVNDFQKGDIAEGYSVSREKKESFPLTVTSAQKNPTAFYLCASSMVQGELVRTEAFFGQGTRLTVV.

Regarding this clone: Other DNA variants within this sample encode the same CDR3. The DNA of the CDR3 is TGTGCCAGCAGTTACTCAACGGGGGGGTCCTACGAGCAGTACTTC. Amino acid sequence: CASSYSTGGSYEQYF. The chain is built from TRBV6-5 and TRBJ2-7; 8 bases are shared with TRBD2. V shed 0 bases, J shed 1 base, and the junction held 2 bases outside the gene matches. The CDR3 runs 15 residues. Looked up from germline, CDR1 is MNHEY and CDR2 is SVGAGI.

The chain has TRBV27 and TRBJ2-2; 7 nucleotides line up with TRBD2. Per the germline V gene, CDR1 is MNHEY and CDR2 is SMNVEV (reference sequence). CDR3 size: 17 residues. Trimming took 0 bases from V and 4 from J; bases not matched to a gene: 8. As DNA, the CDR3 is TGTGCCAGCAGTTTATCGGACGGGGGGAGGTTCACCGGGGAGCTGTTTTTT. Protein product: CASSLSDGGRFTGELFF.